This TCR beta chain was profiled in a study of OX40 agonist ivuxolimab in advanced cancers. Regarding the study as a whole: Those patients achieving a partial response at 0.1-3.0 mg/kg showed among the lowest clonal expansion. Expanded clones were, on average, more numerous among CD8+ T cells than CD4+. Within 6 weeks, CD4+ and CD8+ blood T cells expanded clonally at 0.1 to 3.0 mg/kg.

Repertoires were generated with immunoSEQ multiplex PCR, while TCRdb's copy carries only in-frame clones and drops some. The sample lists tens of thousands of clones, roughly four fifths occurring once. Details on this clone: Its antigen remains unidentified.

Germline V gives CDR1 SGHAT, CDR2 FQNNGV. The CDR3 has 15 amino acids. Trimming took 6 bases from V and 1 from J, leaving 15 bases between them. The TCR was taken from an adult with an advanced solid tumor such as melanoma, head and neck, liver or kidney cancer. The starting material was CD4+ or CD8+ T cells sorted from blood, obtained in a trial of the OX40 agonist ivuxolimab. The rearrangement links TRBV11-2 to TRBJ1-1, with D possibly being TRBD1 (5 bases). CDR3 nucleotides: TGTGCCAGCAGATCCCCGGGACGGGGGAACACTGAAGCTTTCTTT. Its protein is CASRSPGRGNTEAFF.